This T cell receptor beta chain is drawn from a study of cytomegalovirus exposure and HLA in healthy donors. Study-wide results and limits: In vitro assays verified that a few CMV-associated chains recognized CMV antigens specifically. In a later analysis, at a false discovery rate of 0.05, about 17,000 TCR beta sequences matched HLA alleles.

13 Jbeta primers and 60 Vbeta primers were used for the PCR. As originally analysed: Later, an analysis found approximately 80 million unique TCR beta chains, and around 12 million of these were shared. Libraries were prepared by immunoSEQ multiplex PCR; TCRdb keeps only in-frame clonotypes and omits some of them. That table gives V, J and clone size, and the DNA gave D and trimming. The top ten hold roughly 2.5% of the sample, which has about 120,000 clones, about 74% seen once. Comments on this clone: No antigen is known for it.

The clonotype comes from a woman aged 40 to 49 in good health and CMV-seropositive. The sample comprised PBMCs.

The CDR3 DNA reads TGTGCCAGCAGCGCCCAGCAGGGTGTAACAGATACGCAGTATTTT. Protein sequence: CASSAQQGVTDTQYF. The chain recombines TRBV9 with TRBJ2-3; D is perhaps TRBD1 (5 bases). Germline V gene data show CDR1 as SGDLS and CDR2 as YYNGEE. CDR3 length: 15 residues. The V gene lost 3 bases and the J gene lost 3 bases, with 14 bases spanning the gap.